This T cell receptor beta chain was identified in a study of T-cell memory formation after mild COVID-19. Whole-study findings and limits: Clones contracting over day 15 to 85 were CD4/CD8 balanced, with later expanders leaning CD4+. In pre-infection memory, a portion of responding clones appeared, which suggested that cross-reactive memory joined. Among contracting clones, CD4+ were mainly CM/EM and CD8+ enriched in EMRA.

As to this clonotype: Its antigen remains unknown.

TCRdb ran MiXCR on the 5' RACE reads and lists one entry per CDR3 protein. The table has 200,000 to 250,000 distinct CDR3 sequences, about 10% seen once; the top ten hold approximately 3%. The V end lost 3 bases, the J end lost 4 bases, and 7 bases lay between the germline ends. The CDR3 spans 12 residues. Looked up from germline, CDR1 is SGHRS and CDR2 is YFSETQ. The source material was PBMCs or a T cell subset sorted from them (not recorded which). The chain uses TRBV5-1 and TRBJ1-2; D is unclear. This TCR was sampled from a man aged 18 to 30 who had mild COVID-19 (a few samples of this study predate the infection). Cell type and time point are not known. The CDR3 loop is CASSSGVYGYTF. The DNA for the CDR3 is TGCGCCAGCAGCTCGGGAGTCTATGGCTACACCTTC. Filled out from reference TRBV5-1 and TRBJ1-2, the complete variable domain reads KAGVTQTPRYLIKTRGQQVTLSCSPISGHRSVSWYQQTPGQGLQFLFEYFSETQRNKGNFPGRFSGRQFSNSRSEMNVSTLELGDSALYLCASSSGVYGYTFGSGTRLTVV.